These 12 T cell receptor beta chains were sequenced from one sample in a study of blood T cells in healthy people across ages. The authors ran a second PCR of about 6 to 11 cycles using a sample-barcoded 5' primer and a J-beta primer mix. TCRdb independently ran MiXCR on the 5' RACE reads; one entry per CDR3 protein. The top ten hold around 21% of the sample, which has hundreds of thousands of distinct CDR3 sequences, under 55% seen once. What was sequenced was blood. The receptors come from a man in his fifties or sixties in good health.

The sample holds a few counts of this clonotype. The chain uses TRBV27 and TRBJ2-7, with 8 bases that match TRBD1. The CDR3 extends over 18 amino acids. From germline, CDR1 is MNHEY and CDR2 SMNVEV (reference sequence). V lost 3 bases to trimming and J lost 3 bases; unmatched junction nucleotides: 16. The CDR3 sequence is CASSLEAGTGGTLYEQYF. The CDR3 DNA follows: TGTGCCAGCAGTTTGGAGGCGGGAACAGGGGGTACCCTCTACGAGCAGTACTTC.

This clonotype was observed a few times. The CDR3 protein is CASSLGGITDTQYF. Written as DNA, the CDR3 is TGTGCCAGCAGCCTCGGGGGGATTACAGATACGCAGTATTTT. The rearrangement links TRBV5-5 to TRBJ2-3; 7 bases are shared with TRBD2. Germline CDR1 is SGHKS and CDR2 is YYEKEE (reference sequence). This CDR3 comprises 14 residues. After removal of 4 bases from V and 3 bases from J, the junction contained 5 bases not matched to a gene.

The CDR3 nucleotides are TGTGCCAGCAGCTTAGGCCAGACAGGGAGCTCCTACAATGAGCAGTTCTTC. It translates to CASSLGQTGSSYNEQFF. The chain employs TRBV7-8 and TRBJ2-1; 7 bases are a match to TRBD1. This CDR3 spans 17 amino acids. With 1 base clipped from V and 0 bases from J, the junction kept 6 bases outside the gene matches. Germline V gene data show CDR1 as SGHVS and CDR2 as FQNEAQ.

This clonotype was detected once. The V gene is TRBV6-2 or TRBV6-3, the J gene TRBJ1-5; 7 bases agree with TRBD1. Germline V gene lookup returns CDR1 MNHEY and CDR2 SVGEGT. After removal of 6 bases from V and 6 bases from J, the junction contained 17 bases not matched to a gene. This CDR3 is 17 amino acids long. CDR3 DNA sequence: TGTGCCAGCAGCCACCTGGATCACAGGGGTGTCGGTCAGCCCCAGCATTTT. Translating it yields CASSHLDHRGVGQPQHF.

The chain couples TRBV12-3 or TRBV12-4 to TRBJ2-4; D possibly corresponds to TRBD2 (5 bases). The J call may not be correct, given that the DNA end is closer to TRBJ2-5. The CDR3 loop spans 14 amino acids. Here the CDR3 DNA reads TGTGCCAGCAGTTTAGCGAAACTAGACGAGACCCAGTACTTC. This encodes CASSLAKLDETQYF.

There are many counts of this clonotype. A much larger clone lies a single base off, so this may be a read error. The chain joins TRBV4-3 to TRBJ2-7; possible D gene TRBD2, 6 bases. CDR1 and CDR2 (germline): LGHNA, YSLEER. This CDR3 has 15 amino acids. Trimming took 4 bases from V and 4 from J, leaving 17 bases between them. The CDR3 region is CASSPIGGAGYEQYF. CDR3 DNA: TGCGCCAGCAGCCCGATTGGAGGGGCCGGGTACGAGCAGTACTTC.

The DNA of the CDR3 is TGTGCCAGCAGTAAACAGGGTACAGATACGCAGTATTTT. Translating gives CASSKQGTDTQYF. The gene calls are TRBV12-3 or TRBV12-4 and TRBJ2-3; tentative D call: TRBD1 (6 bases). The CDR3 totals 13 residues. V was trimmed by 5 bases and J by 3 bases, leaving 9 bases between them.

This sequence joins TRBV9 and TRBJ2-1, with no clear D. Trimming took off 1 base at V and 7 bases at J, with 18 bases between the two ends. CDR3 length equals 16 residues. Germline loops: CDR1 SGDLS, CDR2 YYNGEE. The CDR3, as DNA: TGTGCCAGCAGCGTAAAATGGGGTGAAGCTTCTAATGAGCAGTTCTTC. As protein: CASSVKWGEASNEQFF.

This clonotype was counted ten times or more. The rearrangement uses TRBV6-5 and TRBJ2-3, with D perhaps matching TRBD2 (6 bases). This CDR3 spans 14 amino acids. CDR1 and CDR2 from the germline V gene are MNHEY and SVGAGI. V shed 6 bases and J shed 0 bases, with 10 bases lying between them. The CDR3 region is CASSRGTSTDTQYF. The CDR3 DNA is TGTGCCAGCAGCCGGGGGACTAGCACAGATACGCAGTATTTT.

Many counts were recorded for this clonotype. The chain employs TRBV20-1 and TRBJ2-1; no definite D call. Germline CDR1 and CDR2: DFQATT and SNEGSKA (reference sequence). V was shortened by 1 base and J by 3 bases, with 10 bases between the two germline ends. This CDR3 contains 14 residues. The CDR3 region has the DNA TGCAGTGCTAGAGTTTTTACTGGCTACAATGAGCAGTTCTTC. This translates into CSARVFTGYNEQFF.

The DNA of the CDR3 is TGTGCTAGTGGTTTGGGACAGAATGAGCAGTTCTTC. Translation: CASGLGQNEQFF. The rearrangement links TRBV12-5 to TRBJ2-1; a weak D match, TRBD1 (5 bases). V dropped 1 base and J dropped 7 bases, with 5 bases sitting between them. The CDR3 loop spans 12 amino acids. Per the germline V gene, CDR1 is LGHNT and CDR2 is FRNRAP. The variable domain in full, completed from reference TRBV12-5 and TRBJ2-1, reads DARVTQTPRHKVTEMGQEVTMRCQPILGHNTVFWYRQTMMQGLELLAYFRNRAPLDDSGMPKDRFSAEMPDATLATLKIQPSEPRDSAVYFCASGLGQNEQFFGPGTRLTVL.

The rearrangement links TRBV3-1 to TRBJ2-7; weak D call: TRBD2 (6 bases). Trimming took off 5 bases at V and 3 bases at J, with 14 bases between the two ends. The germline gives CDR1 LGHDT, CDR2 YNNKEL (reference sequence). The CDR3 covers 14 residues. Written as DNA, the CDR3 is TGTGCCAGCAGCTCCTCGGGAGACTTCTACGAGCAGTACTTC. As protein: CASSSSGDFYEQYF.